A selection of T cell receptor beta chains follows, all from one sample in a study of T cell changes during pregnancy in multiple sclerosis. Some clones are missing from TCRdb's copy, which holds only in-frame ones; the method was immunoSEQ multiplex PCR. Of around 100,000 clones in the sample, roughly 92% were seen once. The sample consisted of peripheral blood, taken after pregnancy. Receptors were obtained from a female donor with multiple sclerosis, enrolled in a pregnancy study. The CDR3 runs from the conserved cysteine through the conserved F or W. A D gene is named only where the DNA matches it firmly. Some rows have no size entry. The others give once, few or many, or a class for an expanded clone.

j_call,d_call,v_call,clone_size,cdr3_aa,cdr3_nt
TRBJ1-5,-,TRBV4-1,-,CASSPGQFNQPQHF,TGCGCCAGCAGCCCTGGACAGTTTAATCAGCCCCAGCATTTT
TRBJ2-7,TRBD2,TRBV23-1,-,CASSQLGRRSVCYEQYF,TGCGCCAGCAGTCAGCTCGGGAGGAGATCGGTATGCTACGAGCAGTACTTC
TRBJ2-3,-,TRBV28,once,CASSWISGFTDTQYF,TGTGCCAGCAGTTGGATTAGCGGATTCACAGATACGCAGTATTTT
TRBJ2-4,-,TRBV5-1,-,CASSSLDFGGAKNIQYF,TGCGCCAGCAGCTCCCTTGACTTCGGAGGGGCCAAAAACATTCAGTACTTC
TRBJ2-7,-,TRBV10-3,-,CAISVQGTALYEQYF,TGTGCCATCAGCGTACAGGGAACCGCCTTATACGAGCAGTACTTC
TRBJ2-5,TRBD2,TRBV4-2,-,CASSQAWTGGNQETQYF,TGTGCCAGCAGCCAAGCCTGGACGGGGGGGAACCAAGAGACCCAGTACTTC
TRBJ2-3,TRBD2,TRBV18,-,CASSPGSGRADTQYF,TGTGCCAGCTCACCGGGGAGTGGGAGGGCCGATACGCAGTATTTT
TRBJ2-2,-,TRBV21-1,-,CASSTQGRCYTGELFF,TGTGCCAGCAGCACTCAGGGGCGGTGCTACACCGGGGAGCTGTTTTTT
TRBJ2-3,-,TRBV19,-,CASSMAGTDTQYF,TGTGCCAGTAGTATGGCGGGAACAGATACGCAGTATTTT
TRBJ1-3,TRBD1,TRBV19,-,CASSVDRASGNTIYF,TGTGCCAGTAGTGTGGACAGGGCCTCTGGAAACACCATATATTTT
TRBJ1-1,TRBD1,TRBV10-3,once,CAITEGRGLGTEAFF,TGTGCCATCACCGAGGGAAGGGGGCTGGGCACTGAAGCTTTCTTT
TRBJ2-7,-,TRBV6-5,-,CASSSSGGLYEQYF,-
TRBJ1-2,TRBD1,TRBV7-8,-,CASSLGSGQEYGYTF,TGTGCCAGCAGCTTAGGGTCAGGACAGGAGTATGGCTACACCTTC
TRBJ1-5,-,TRBV7-2,-,CASSLGQGFRQPQHF,TGTGCCAGCAGCTTAGGGCAGGGCTTCAGACAGCCCCAGCATTTT
TRBJ2-1,-,TRBV6-5,once,CASSPAQNQYNEQFF,TGTGCCAGCAGCCCCGCTCAGAACCAATACAATGAGCAGTTCTTC
TRBJ2-1,TRBD2,TRBV6-1,once,CASSLTSGKFF,TGTGCCAGCAGTCTGACTAGCGGGAAGTTCTTC
TRBJ2-7,-,TRBV7-9,-,CASSSGSHEQYF,TGTGCCAGCAGCTCAGGGTCCCACGAGCAGTACTTC
TRBJ2-3,TRBD2,TRBV5-1,once,CASRPGLAGSSTDTQYF,TGCGCCAGCAGGCCGGGACTAGCGGGATCTAGCACAGATACGCAGTATTTT
TRBJ2-2,-,TRBV11-2,-,CASTARDTLTGELFF,TGTGCCAGCACTGCCCGGGACACTTTAACCGGGGAGCTGTTTTTT
TRBJ2-1,TRBD2,TRBV18,-,CASSPLGSVASGRYEQFF,TGTGCCAGCTCACCACTAGGTTCGGTGGCTAGCGGGAGGTATGAGCAGTTCTTC
TRBJ2-5,-,TRBV13,-,CASSLQGTGTQYF,TGTGCCAGCAGTTTGCAGGGGACGGGGACCCAGTACTTC
TRBJ1-1,TRBD1,TRBV7-3,-,CASSFTGDTEAFF,TGTGCCAGCAGCTTTACAGGGGACACTGAAGCTTTCTTT
TRBJ1-2,TRBD1,TRBV30,-,CAWSLRAAGTGSFGDYGYTF,TGTGCCTGGAGTCTAAGAGCCGCCGGGACAGGGAGTTTCGGGGACTATGGCTACACCTTC
TRBJ2-2,TRBD2,TRBV15,-,CATSRAGGGAGELFF,TGTGCCACCAGCAGAGCTGGCGGGGGGGCCGGGGAGCTGTTTTTT
TRBJ2-1,TRBD1,TRBV7-9,-,CASSFYNQGASYNEQFF,TGTGCCAGCAGCTTCTATAACCAGGGGGCATCCTACAATGAGCAGTTCTTC
TRBJ2-2,TRBD1,TRBV6-5,-,CASSYQGASTGELFF,TGTGCCAGCAGTTACCAGGGGGCCAGCACCGGGGAGCTGTTTTTT
TRBJ1-1,-,TRBV2,few,CASSGVLGTEAFF,TGTGCCAGCAGTGGAGTTCTCGGGACTGAAGCTTTCTTT
TRBJ1-4,-,TRBV10-2,once,CASMVRLKLFF,TGCGCCAGCATGGTCAGGTTGAAACTGTTTTTT
TRBJ2-7,-,TRBV29-1,-,CSVASSYEQYF,TGCAGCGTTGCCAGCTCCTACGAGCAGTACTTC
TRBJ2-7,-,TRBV10-1,-,CASSERLYEQYF,TGCGCCAGCAGTGAGAGACTCTACGAGCAGTACTTC
TRBJ2-7,-,TRBV9,-,CASSSSPTYEQYF,TGTGCCAGCAGCTCTAGCCCTACCTACGAGCAGTACTTC
TRBJ2-1,TRBD2,TRBV19,-,CASSAERGLAGSNEQFF,TGTGCCAGTTCCGCAGAGAGAGGGCTAGCGGGAAGCAATGAGCAGTTCTTC
TRBJ2-1,-,TRBV9,-,CASSFRSSNNEQFF,TGTGCCAGCAGCTTTCGGAGTAGCAACAATGAGCAGTTCTTC
TRBJ2-3,TRBD2,TRBV11-1,-,CASSRLAGEDTQYF,TGTGCCAGCAGCCGACTAGCGGGGGAAGATACGCAGTATTTT
TRBJ2-7,TRBD1,TRBV5-4,-,CASSLGGGQGSYEQYF,TGTGCCAGCAGCTTAGGAGGGGGACAGGGCTCCTACGAGCAGTACTTC
TRBJ2-2,TRBD2,TRBV7-2,once,CASSLVGLAGGAGAGELFF,TGTGCCAGCAGCTTAGTTGGACTAGCGGGAGGAGCTGGTGCCGGGGAGCTGTTTTTT
TRBJ1-2,-,TRBV4-3,-,CASSQDLRGYYGYTF,TGCGCCAGCAGCCAAGATTTGAGGGGGTACTATGGCTACACCTTC
TRBJ2-3,TRBD2,TRBV7-3,-,CASSLSGLATDTQYF,TGTGCCAGCAGCTTGTCGGGACTAGCGACAGATACGCAGTATTTT
TRBJ1-5,-,TRBV2,once,CASRPTRGSNQPQHF,TGTGCCAGCAGACCGACTAGGGGCAGCAATCAGCCCCAGCATTTT
TRBJ2-2,TRBD2,TRBV15,-,CATSRGLAGGIGELFF,TGTGCCACCAGCAGAGGGCTAGCGGGGGGCATCGGGGAGCTGTTTTTT
TRBJ2-3,TRBD1,TRBV27,-,CASSLHPGTGTDTQYF,TGTGCCAGCAGTTTACACCCCGGGACAGGGACAGATACGCAGTATTTT
TRBJ2-7,-,TRBV9,-,CASSVDLGPYEQYF,TGTGCCAGCAGCGTAGATCTAGGTCCCTACGAGCAGTACTTC
TRBJ2-5,TRBD2,TRBV4-3,-,CASSQGLAGVETQYF,TGCGCCAGCAGCCAAGGGCTAGCGGGGGTAGAGACCCAGTACTTC
TRBJ2-1,-,TRBV6-6,-,CASSLVAPNEQFF,TGTGCCAGCAGTTTAGTAGCCCCCAATGAGCAGTTCTTC
TRBJ2-5,TRBD2,TRBV5-1,once,CASSLGRGTQETQYF,TGCGCCAGCAGCTTGGGGCGGGGGACCCAAGAGACCCAGTACTTC
TRBJ1-1,-,TRBV7-9,-,CASSFGSPEAFF,TGTGCCAGCAGCTTCGGGTCTCCTGAAGCTTTCTTT
TRBJ2-7,TRBD2,TRBV4-1,-,CASSQESSGTGYEQYF,TGCGCCAGCAGCCAAGAATCTAGCGGGACCGGCTACGAGCAGTACTTC
TRBJ1-1,TRBD1,TRBV6-6,few,CASSLTGPDGFF,TGTGCCAGCAGCTTGACAGGGCCAGATGGTTTCTTT
TRBJ1-1,-,TRBV10-2,-,CASSGRQVEAFF,TGCGCCAGCAGTGGCCGACAGGTTGAAGCTTTCTTT
TRBJ2-5,TRBD1,TRBV9,once,CASSVEARGTGAQETQYF,TGTGCCAGCAGCGTAGAGGCCCGCGGGACAGGGGCACAAGAGACCCAGTACTTC
TRBJ1-1,TRBD1,TRBV27,-,CASSSPGTGVPEAFF,TGTGCCAGCAGTTCCCCCGGGACAGGGGTCCCTGAAGCTTTCTTT
TRBJ2-3,TRBD1,TRBV7-8,-,CASSETGEADTQYF,TGTGCCAGCAGCGAGACAGGGGAGGCAGATACGCAGTATTTT
TRBJ1-2,-,TRBV7-2,-,CASSGRYRENYGYTF,TGTGCCAGCAGCGGACGGTACAGGGAGAACTATGGCTACACCTTC
TRBJ1-2,-,TRBV19,-,CASWHNYGYTF,TGTGCCAGTTGGCATAATTATGGCTACACCTTC
TRBJ2-1,-,TRBV18,once,CASSPGASSYNEQFF,TGTGCCAGCTCACCGGGAGCGAGCTCCTACAATGAGCAGTTCTTC
TRBJ2-7,TRBD1,TRBV12-5,once,CASGWDSYEQYF,TGTGCTAGTGGTTGGGACAGCTACGAGCAGTACTTC
TRBJ1-2,TRBD1,TRBV27,-,CASSRRGQALYTF,TGTGCCAGCAGTCGGAGGGGACAGGCCCTCTACACCTTC
TRBJ1-1,-,TRBV30,-,CAWKGWDTEAFF,TGTGCCTGGAAGGGGTGGGACACTGAAGCTTTCTTT
TRBJ1-4,-,TRBV6-6,once,CASTHGGSGEKLFF,TGTGCCAGCACCCACGGGGGGAGTGGGGAAAAACTGTTTTTT